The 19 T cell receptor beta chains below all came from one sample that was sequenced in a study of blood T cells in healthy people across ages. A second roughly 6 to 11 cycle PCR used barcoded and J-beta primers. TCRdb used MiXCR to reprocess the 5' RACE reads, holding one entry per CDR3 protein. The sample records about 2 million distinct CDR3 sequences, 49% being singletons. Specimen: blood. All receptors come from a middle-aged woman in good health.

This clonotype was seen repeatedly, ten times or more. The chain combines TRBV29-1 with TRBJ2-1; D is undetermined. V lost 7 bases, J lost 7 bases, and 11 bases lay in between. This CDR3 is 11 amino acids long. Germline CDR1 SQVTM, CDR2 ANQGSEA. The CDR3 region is CSAAPANEQFF. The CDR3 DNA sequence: TGCAGCGCAGCTCCTGCTAATGAGCAGTTCTTC.

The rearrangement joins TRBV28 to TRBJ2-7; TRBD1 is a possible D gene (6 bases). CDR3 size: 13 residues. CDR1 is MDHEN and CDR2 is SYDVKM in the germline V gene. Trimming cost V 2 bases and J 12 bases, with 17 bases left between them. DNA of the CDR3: TGTGCCAGCAGTTTACCCGCGCAGGGGTCCTTGTACTTC. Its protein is CASSLPAQGSLYF.

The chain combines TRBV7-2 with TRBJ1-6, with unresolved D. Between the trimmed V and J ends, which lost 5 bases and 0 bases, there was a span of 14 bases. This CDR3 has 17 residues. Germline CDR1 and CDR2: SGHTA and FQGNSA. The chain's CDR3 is CASSNGPAGSYNSPLHF. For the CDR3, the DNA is TGTGCCAGCAGCAACGGGCCCGCGGGCTCCTATAATTCACCCCTCCACTTT.

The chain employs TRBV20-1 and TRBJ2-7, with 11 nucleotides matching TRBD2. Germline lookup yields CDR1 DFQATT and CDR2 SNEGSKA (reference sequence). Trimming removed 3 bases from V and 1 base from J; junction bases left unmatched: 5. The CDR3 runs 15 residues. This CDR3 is CSARWLAGGSYEQYF. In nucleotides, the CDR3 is TGCAGTGCTAGGTGGCTAGCGGGGGGATCCTACGAGCAGTACTTC.

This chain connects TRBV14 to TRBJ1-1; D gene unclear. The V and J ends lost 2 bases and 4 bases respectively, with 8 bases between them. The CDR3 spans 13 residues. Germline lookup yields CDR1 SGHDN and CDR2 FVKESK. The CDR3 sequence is CASSQYKGTEAFF. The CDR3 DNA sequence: TGTGCCAGCAGCCAATATAAAGGCACTGAAGCTTTCTTT.

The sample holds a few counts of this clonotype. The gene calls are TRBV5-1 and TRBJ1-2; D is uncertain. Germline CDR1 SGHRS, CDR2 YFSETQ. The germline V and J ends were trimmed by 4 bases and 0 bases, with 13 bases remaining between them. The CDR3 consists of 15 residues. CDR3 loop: CASSAFSSTNYGYTF. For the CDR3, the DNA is TGCGCCAGCAGCGCATTTTCGTCTACTAACTATGGCTACACCTTC.

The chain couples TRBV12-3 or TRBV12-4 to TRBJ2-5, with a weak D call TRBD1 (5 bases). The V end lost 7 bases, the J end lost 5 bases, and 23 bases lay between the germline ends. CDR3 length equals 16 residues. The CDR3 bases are TGTGCCAGCACCCTTGGGGTTCTGAACTCAGGGGAGACCCAGTACTTC. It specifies CASTLGVLNSGETQYF.

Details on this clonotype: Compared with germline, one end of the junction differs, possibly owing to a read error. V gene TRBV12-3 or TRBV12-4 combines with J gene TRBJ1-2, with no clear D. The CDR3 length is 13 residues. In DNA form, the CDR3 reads TGCGCCAGCAGTTCCATGGGAGATCTAGGCTACACCTTC. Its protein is CASSSMGDLGYTF.

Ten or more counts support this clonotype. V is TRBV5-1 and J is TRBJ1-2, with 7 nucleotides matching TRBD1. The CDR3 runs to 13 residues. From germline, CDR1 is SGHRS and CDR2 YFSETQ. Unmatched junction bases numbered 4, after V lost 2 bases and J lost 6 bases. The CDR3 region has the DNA TGCGCCAGCAGCTTTGACAGGGTCGATGGCTACACCTTC. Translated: CASSFDRVDGYTF.

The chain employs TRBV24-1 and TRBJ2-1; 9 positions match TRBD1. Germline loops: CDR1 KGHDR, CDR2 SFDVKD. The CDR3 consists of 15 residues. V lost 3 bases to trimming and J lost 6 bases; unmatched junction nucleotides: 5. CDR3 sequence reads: CATSDPGQGPNEQFF. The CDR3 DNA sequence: TGTGCCACCAGTGATCCGGGACAGGGCCCCAATGAGCAGTTCTTC.

DNA of the CDR3: TGCAGTGCTAGAGAGGTGACAGGGGGTGTAACTAAACTGTCCGAGCAGTACTTC. Translated, it gives CSAREVTGGVTKLSEQYF. This rearrangement joins TRBV20-1 to TRBJ2-7, with TRBD1 matching 9 bases. Germline V gene lookup returns CDR1 DFQATT and CDR2 SNEGSKA (reference sequence). This CDR3 comprises 18 residues. V lost 0 bases, J lost 6 bases, and 18 bases stayed unmatched.

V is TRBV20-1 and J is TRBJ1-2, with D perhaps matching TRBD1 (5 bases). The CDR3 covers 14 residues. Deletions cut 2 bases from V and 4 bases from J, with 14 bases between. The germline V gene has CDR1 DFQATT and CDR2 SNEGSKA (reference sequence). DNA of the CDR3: TGCAGTGCTAGATCGGGGGAGGGGCCCTATGGCTACACCTTC. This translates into CSARSGEGPYGYTF.

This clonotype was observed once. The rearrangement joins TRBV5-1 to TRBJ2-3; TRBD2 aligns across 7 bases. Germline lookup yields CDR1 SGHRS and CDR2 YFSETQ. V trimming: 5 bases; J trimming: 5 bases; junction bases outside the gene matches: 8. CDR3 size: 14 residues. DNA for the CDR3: TGCGCCAGCAGTCCGCCCATAGCGGGAGATACGCAGTATTTT. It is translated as CASSPPIAGDTQYF.

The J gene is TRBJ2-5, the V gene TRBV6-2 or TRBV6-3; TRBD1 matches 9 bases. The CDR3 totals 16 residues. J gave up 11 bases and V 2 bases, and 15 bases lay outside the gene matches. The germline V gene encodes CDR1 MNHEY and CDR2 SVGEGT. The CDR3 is CASSYRGDRVSREQYF. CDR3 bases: TGTGCCAGCAGTTACCGGGGGGACAGGGTTTCTCGGGAGCAGTACTTC.

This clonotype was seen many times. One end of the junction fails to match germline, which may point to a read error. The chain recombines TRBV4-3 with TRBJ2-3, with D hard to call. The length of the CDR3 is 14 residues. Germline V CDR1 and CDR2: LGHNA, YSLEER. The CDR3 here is CASSQDRITDTQYF. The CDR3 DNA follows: TGTGCCAGCAGCCAAGATCGCATAACCGATACGCAGTATTTT.

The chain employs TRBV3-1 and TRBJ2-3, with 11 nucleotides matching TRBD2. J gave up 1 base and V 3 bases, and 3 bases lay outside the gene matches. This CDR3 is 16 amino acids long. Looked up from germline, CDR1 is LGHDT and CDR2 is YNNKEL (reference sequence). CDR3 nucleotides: TGTGCCAGCAGCCACCCGACTAGCGGGGGCACAGATACGCAGTATTTT. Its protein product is CASSHPTSGGTDTQYF.

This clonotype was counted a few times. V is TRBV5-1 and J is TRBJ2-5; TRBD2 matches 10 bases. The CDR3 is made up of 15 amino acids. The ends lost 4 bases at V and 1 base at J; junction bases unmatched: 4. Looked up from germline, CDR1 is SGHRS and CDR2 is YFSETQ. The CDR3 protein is CASSPAGGAQETQYF. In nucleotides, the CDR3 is TGCGCCAGCAGCCCAGCGGGGGGGGCCCAAGAGACCCAGTACTTC.

CDR3 coding DNA: TGTGCCAGCAGTTTTTCAAGCCTAAGAGTGGGCACCGGGGAGCTGTTTTTT. Its protein product is CASSFSSLRVGTGELFF. The genes are TRBV6-2 or TRBV6-3 and TRBJ2-2, with D unresolved. Germline V gene sequence: CDR1 MNHEY, CDR2 SVGEGT. With 4 bases removed from V and 4 bases from J, the gap between germline ends came to 19 bases. The CDR3 has 17 residues.

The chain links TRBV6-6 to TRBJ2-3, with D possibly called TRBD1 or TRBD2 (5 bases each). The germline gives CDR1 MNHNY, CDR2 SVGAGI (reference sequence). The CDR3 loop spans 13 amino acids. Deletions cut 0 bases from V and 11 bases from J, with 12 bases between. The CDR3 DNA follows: TGTGCCAGCAGTTACTCGAGGGGTTTCCAGCAGTATTTT. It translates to CASSYSRGFQQYF.